This T cell receptor (beta chain) comes out of a study of T cell responses to AZD1222 COVID-19 vaccine (dated by TCRdb to 2020 to 2023). With regard to the full study: A total of just over 230 trial participants underwent TCR sequencing, of whom 200 to 220 had received two doses of AZD1222 and some 25 had received two doses of the MenACWY control vaccine. Trial participants were enrolled by age into subgroups of 18-55, 56-69 and 70-plus years, and around 150, 28 and 57 TCR-sequenced participants, respectively, were included in these subgroups. The full study reports these points: Reportedly, almost half of the unique spike-specific TCRs recognized epitopes lying outside the regions that are mutated in the B.1.351 and B.1.1.7 variants. Most participants were white British and females outnumbered males, and the authors suggested that clonal diversity may have been underestimated. Because no day 14 peak-response samples were available, the repertoires could be characterized only after the peak T cell response. In the small 56-69-year group, the increase in depth fell short of significance, most likely because of low power. After two AZD1222 doses, spike-specific TCR breadth and depth were significantly higher than at day 0 and than in MenACWY recipients. CD4 TCRs associated with the vaccine covered the entire spike protein, and the dominant responses were in regions 160-218 and 743-854. Conclusions about previously exposed vaccinees are limited because only 5 or 6 AZD1222 recipients were SARS-CoV-2 seropositive at baseline.

The CDR3 regions of human TCRbeta chains were analyzed by immunosequencing. For the original study's pipeline: TCRs in the repertoires were compared against a reference library of SARS-CoV-2-specific TCRs that had been generated with the MIRA antigen-specificity platform. Breadth was defined as the fraction of unique TCRs that were SARS-CoV-2-associated, and depth was defined as the fraction of total T cells that were SARS-CoV-2-associated. Each spike-specific TCR was assigned to its reactive spike region and to a CD4 or CD8 class using the MIRA data. Log10-transformed breadth and depth values were compared by one-way ANOVA with Sidak's multiple comparisons tests. This immuneACCESS table, as held by TCRdb, lists in-frame sequences with V and J called but not all clones. Of the missing ones, under half trace to an unresolved V gene in checked studies; the others have no known cause. V and J calls plus clone size are reproduced from that table; the DNA served to infer D and trimming. In all, the sample holds under 200,000 clones, and around 94% of those were seen once. 3.6% of the sample comes from the top ten.

As for this clone: Its binding antigen is unknown. No base quality values were provided; no much bigger clone lies one nucleotide off.

V sheds 6 bases and J sheds 0 bases, leaving 9 bases between their ends. Reading the germline V gene gives CDR1 MDHEN and CDR2 SYDVKM. The CDR3 runs 14 residues from the cysteine to the phenylalanine. Only the CDR3 part of the read is kept: 42 bases, read in frame from the first base. The time point label of this sample denotes: about 28 days (+/-7) after the second vaccine dose. The treatment or condition label corresponds to: meningococcal conjugate vaccine given as trial control. Vaccinee samples came from UK trials COV001 and COV002, including a single-blind randomized controlled phase 2/3 trial of AZD1222 (ChAdOx1 nCoV-19) in healthy adults. Trial participant PBMC samples were collected at day 0 and day 28 after the second dose for TCRbeta chain sequencing.

The TCR comes from an adult who received the MenACWY meningococcal vaccine as a control. The V and J genes are TRBV28 and TRBJ1-3, with the D gene not clear enough to name. The input for sequencing was peripheral blood, taken 28 days after the second dose of the MenACWY control vaccine. The CDR3 loop reads CASSRRGSGNTIYF. The DNA sequence is TGTGCCAGCAGCCGACGGGGCTCTGGAAACACCATATATTTT.